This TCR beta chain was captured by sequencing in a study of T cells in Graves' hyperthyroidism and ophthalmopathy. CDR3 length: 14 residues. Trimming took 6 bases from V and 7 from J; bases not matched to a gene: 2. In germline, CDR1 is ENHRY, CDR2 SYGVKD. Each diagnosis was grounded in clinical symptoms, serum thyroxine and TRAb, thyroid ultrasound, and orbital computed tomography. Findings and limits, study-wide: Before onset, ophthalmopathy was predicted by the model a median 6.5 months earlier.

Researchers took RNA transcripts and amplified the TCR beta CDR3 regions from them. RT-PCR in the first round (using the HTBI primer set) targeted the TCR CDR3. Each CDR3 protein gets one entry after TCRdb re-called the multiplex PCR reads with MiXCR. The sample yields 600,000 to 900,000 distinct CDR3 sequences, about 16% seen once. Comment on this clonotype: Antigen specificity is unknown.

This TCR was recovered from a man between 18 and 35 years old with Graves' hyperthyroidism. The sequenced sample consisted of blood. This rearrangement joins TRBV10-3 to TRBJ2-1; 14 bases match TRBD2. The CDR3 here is CAIRGTSGSNEQFF. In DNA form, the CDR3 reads TGTGCCATCAGGGGGACTAGCGGGAGTAATGAGCAGTTCTTC.